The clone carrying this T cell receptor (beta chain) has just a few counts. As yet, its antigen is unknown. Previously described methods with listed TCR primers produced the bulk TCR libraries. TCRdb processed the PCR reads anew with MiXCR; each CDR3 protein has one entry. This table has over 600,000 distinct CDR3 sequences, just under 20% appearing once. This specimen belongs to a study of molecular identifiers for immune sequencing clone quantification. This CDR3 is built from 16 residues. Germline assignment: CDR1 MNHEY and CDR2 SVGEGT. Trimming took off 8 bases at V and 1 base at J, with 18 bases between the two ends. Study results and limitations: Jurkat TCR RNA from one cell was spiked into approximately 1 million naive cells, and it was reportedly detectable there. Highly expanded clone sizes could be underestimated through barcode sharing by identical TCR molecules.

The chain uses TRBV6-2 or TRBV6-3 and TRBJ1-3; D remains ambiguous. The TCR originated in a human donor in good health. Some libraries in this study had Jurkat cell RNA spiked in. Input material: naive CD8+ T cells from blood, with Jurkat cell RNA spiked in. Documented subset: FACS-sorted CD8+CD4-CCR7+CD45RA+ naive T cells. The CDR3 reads CASEPTGLRSGNTIYF. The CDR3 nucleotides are TGTGCCAGCGAACCCACCGGGCTCCGTTCTGGAAACACCATATATTTT.